Listed below are T cell receptor beta chains from one sample, sequenced in a study of blood T cells in healthy people across ages. Via MiXCR, TCRdb re-called the 5' RACE reads, giving one row per CDR3 protein. The top ten clones hold roughly 23% of a sample with 1.5 million to 2 million distinct CDR3 sequences, around 40% of them seen once. Sample: blood. The origin of the receptors is a human donor in good health. CDR3s include the opening cysteine and the closing phenylalanine or tryptophan. A D gene is named only where the DNA matches it firmly. The size field is filled for only some rows; it gives once, few, many or a size class.

V gene	J gene	CDR3 length	clone size	D gene	CDR3 protein	CDR3 DNA
TRBV7-6	TRBJ1-3	13	.	.	CASKVGSGNTIYF	TGTGCCAGCAAAGTCGGGTCTGGAAACACCATATATTTT
TRBV7-2	TRBJ2-6	15	many	.	CASSARTSRANVLTF	TGTGCCAGCAGCGCGAGGACGTCTAGGGCCAACGTCCTGACTTTC
TRBV9	TRBJ1-5	14	.	.	CASSPLGEGQPQHF	TGTGCCAGCAGCCCCCTAGGCGAGGGACAGCCCCAGCATTTT
TRBV5-1	TRBJ2-7	13	.	TRBD2	CASRLAASYEQYF	TGTGCCAGCAGACTAGCGGCTTCCTACGAGCAGTACTTC
TRBV6-5	TRBJ2-1	16	once	.	CASSYSQGSSYNEQFF	TGTGCCAGCAGTTACTCCCAGGGGAGCTCCTACAATGAGCAGTTCTTC
TRBV29-1	TRBJ2-2	15	.	.	CSADQGDTDTEERVF	TGCAGCGCCGATCAGGGGGACACTGACACCGAGGAGCGGGTTTTT
TRBV20-1	TRBJ1-5	11	.	.	CSARGVGAQHF	TGCAGTGCTAGAGGGGTAGGGGCCCAGCATTTT
TRBV7-9	TRBJ2-7	16	many	.	CASSPGLGPVSYEQYF	TGTGCCAGCAGCCCGGGACTCGGTCCCGTCTCCTACGAGCAGTACTTC
TRBV12-3/TRBV12-4	TRBJ2-1	14	few	.	CASSLLFGGNEQFF	TGTGCCAGCAGTTTACTGTTCGGGGGAAATGAGCAGTTCTTC
TRBV12-5	TRBJ1-2	13	.	.	CASGLRTFEGYTF	TGTGCTAGTGGTTTACGGACGTTTGAGGGCTACACCTTC
TRBV4-3	TRBJ2-1	15	many	TRBD2	CASSHPSGPYNEQFF	TGCGCCAGCAGCCACCCTAGCGGGCCCTACAATGAGCAGTTCTTC
TRBV28	TRBJ2-4	13	few	.	CASSFTVANIQYF	TGTGCCAGCAGTTTTACGGTAGCAAACATTCAGTACTTC
TRBV20-1	TRBJ2-2	10	.	.	CSVRAGELFF	TGCAGTGTTAGAGCCGGGGAGCTGTTTTTT
TRBV12-3/TRBV12-4	TRBJ2-1	14	.	TRBD1	CASSPRTGENEQFF	TGTGCCAGCAGTCCTAGGACAGGGGAGAATGAGCAGTTCTTC
TRBV4-3	TRBJ2-5	15	.	.	CASSQTPGLQKPQYF	TGCGCCAGCAGCCAAACGCCGGGACTCCAAAAACCGCAGTACTTC
TRBV2	TRBJ1-4	16	.	.	CASSEALWGLDEKLFF	TGTGCCAGCAGTGAAGCGCTATGGGGGTTGGATGAAAAACTGTTTTTT
TRBV7-2	TRBJ1-1	15	few	TRBD1	CASSRNGQGLTEAFF	TGTGCCAGCAGCAGGAACGGACAGGGGCTCACTGAAGCTTTCTTT
TRBV7-9	TRBJ2-4	14	.	TRBD2	CASSLISGGVEQYF	TGTGCCAGCAGCTTAATAAGCGGGGGGGTGGAGCAGTACTTC
TRBV12-3/TRBV12-4	TRBJ2-7	13	once	TRBD1	CASREDRGLEQYF	TGTGCCAGCAGGGAGGACAGGGGGCTTGAGCAGTACTTC
TRBV5-1	TRBJ2-3	19	.	TRBD2	CASSLLTSGGQTSTDTQYF	TGCGCCAGCAGCTTACTGACTAGCGGGGGACAGACTAGCACAGATACGCAGTATTTT
TRBV6-5	TRBJ2-4	14	.	TRBD1	CASSYGQGFWEQYF	TGTGCCAGCAGTTACGGACAGGGGTTTTGGGAGCAGTACTTC
TRBV7-9	TRBJ2-3	16	few	TRBD1	CASSLPGQGGQDTQYF	TGTGCCAGCAGCTTACCTGGACAGGGGGGTCAAGATACGCAGTATTTT
TRBV11-3	TRBJ2-1	17	few	.	CASSPFSWLAQFNEQFF	TGTGCCAGCAGCCCGTTTTCTTGGCTAGCGCAATTCAATGAGCAGTTCTTC
TRBV5-1	TRBJ2-2	12	.	TRBD2	CASSVAGGWMFF	TGCGCCAGCAGCGTTGCGGGGGGGTGGATGTTTTTT
TRBV6-6	TRBJ2-3	15	.	.	CASSNLAFSADTQYF	TGTGCCAGCAGCAACCTAGCGTTTTCGGCAGATACGCAGTATTTT
TRBV4-2	TRBJ1-2	15	few	TRBD1	CASSHSQGADYGYTF	TGTGCCAGCAGCCACTCACAGGGGGCAGACTATGGCTACACCTTC
TRBV5-6	TRBJ1-2	13	.	.	CASSSLRRGIYTF	TGTGCCAGCAGCTCATTGCGGCGGGGGATATACACCTTC
TRBV9	TRBJ2-2	13	.	.	CASTPPGRGGLFF	TGTGCCAGCACCCCTCCGGGCCGAGGTGGGCTGTTTTTT
TRBV20-1	TRBJ2-1	16	.	.	CSASRFMGGGPDEQFF	TGCAGTGCTAGTAGATTTATGGGGGGGGGCCCAGATGAGCAGTTCTTC
TRBV29-1	TRBJ1-2	12	few	.	CSGIDTDYGYTF	TGCAGCGGAATAGACACCGACTATGGCTACACCTTC
TRBV4-1	TRBJ2-5	17	.	TRBD2	CASSQDKAGGYQETQYF	TGCGCCAGCAGCCAAGATAAGGCGGGGGGCTACCAAGAGACCCAGTACTTC
TRBV5-4	TRBJ2-3	15	.	.	CASSLDILSTDTQYF	TGTGCCAGCAGCTTGGACATCCTCTCCACAGATACGCAGTATTTT
TRBV4-3	TRBJ1-4	15	few	TRBD1	CASSQTGTANEKLFF	TGCGCCAGCAGCCAAACCGGGACAGCAAATGAAAAACTGTTTTTT
TRBV25-1	TRBJ1-2	12	few	.	CASGDRTHGYTF	TGTGCCAGCGGAGACAGGACTCATGGCTACACCTTC
TRBV20-1	TRBJ2-7	14	.	TRBD1	CSAHYPGQNYEQYF	TGCAGTGCCCACTACCCGGGACAGAACTACGAGCAGTACTTC
TRBV7-2	TRBJ1-1	15	few	.	CASSLPGPVNTEAFF	TGTGCCAGCAGCTTACCCGGGCCTGTGAACACTGAAGCTTTCTTT
TRBV12-3/TRBV12-4	TRBJ1-1	14	few	TRBD1	CASSLKQGETEAFF	TGTGCCAGCAGTTTAAAACAGGGGGAGACTGAAGCTTTCTTT
TRBV29-1	TRBJ2-6	12	many	.	CSVSSGANVLTF	TGCAGCGTTTCTTCTGGGGCCAACGTCCTGACTTTC
TRBV6-2/TRBV6-3	TRBJ2-7	12	few	.	CASRSRYYEQYF	TGTGCCAGCAGATCTAGATACTACGAGCAGTACTTC
TRBV15	TRBJ2-1	13	few	.	CATSRDHGDEQFF	TGTGCCACCAGCAGAGATCACGGGGATGAGCAGTTCTTC
TRBV5-6	TRBJ2-2	12	few	.	CASSRPAGELFF	TGTGCCAGCAGCCGTCCGGCCGGGGAGCTGTTTTTT
TRBV9	TRBJ2-3	17	.	TRBD2	CASSVASGEVWTDTQYF	TGTGCCAGCAGCGTTGCCAGCGGGGAAGTGTGGACAGATACGCAGTATTTT
TRBV7-2	TRBJ1-6	15	few	.	CASSLGSGQNSPLHF	TGTGCCAGCAGCTTAGGTTCAGGACAGAATTCACCCCTCCACTTT
TRBV5-1	TRBJ2-1	13	few	.	CASSLSTLREQFF	TGCGCCAGCAGCTTGAGTACCCTAAGGGAGCAGTTCTTC
TRBV4-1	TRBJ2-1	16	many	TRBD2	CASSLTGTSSYNEQFF	TGCGCCAGCAGCCTGACCGGGACTAGCTCCTACAATGAGCAGTTCTTC
TRBV6-5	TRBJ2-7	15	.	.	CAGLFRPGAPYEQYF	TGTGCCGGCTTATTTAGACCCGGGGCACCCTACGAGCAGTACTTC
TRBV29-1	TRBJ2-2	14	.	TRBD1	CSVDKTGYTGELFF	TGCAGCGTCGACAAGACAGGGTACACCGGGGAGCTGTTTTTT
TRBV20-1	TRBJ1-5	16	.	.	CSARDMSGRRNQPQHF	TGCAGTGCTAGAGATATGAGCGGGAGGCGCAATCAGCCCCAGCATTTT
TRBV29-1	TRBJ1-5	12	few	.	CSVGGLYQPQHF	TGCAGCGTTGGCGGTCTTTATCAGCCCCAGCATTTT
TRBV11-3	TRBJ1-2	13	many	.	CASSRTENYGYTF	TGCGCCAGCAGTCGGACAGAAAACTATGGCTACACCTTC
TRBV12-5	TRBJ2-3	18	once	.	CASGQTWDGEISADTQYF	TGTGCTAGTGGCCAAACGTGGGACGGAGAGATCTCCGCAGATACGCAGTATTTT
TRBV20-1	TRBJ2-5	12	.	.	CSAGGVQETQYF	TGCAGTGCTGGGGGCGTCCAAGAGACCCAGTACTTC
TRBV28	TRBJ2-5	15	.	TRBD2	CASSRGTSGVETQYF	TGTGCCAGCAGCCGAGGGACTAGCGGTGTAGAGACCCAGTACTTC
TRBV15	TRBJ2-3	16	once	TRBD1	CATSREGTGASDTQYF	TGTGCCACCAGCAGAGAGGGGACAGGCGCCTCAGATACGCAGTATTTT